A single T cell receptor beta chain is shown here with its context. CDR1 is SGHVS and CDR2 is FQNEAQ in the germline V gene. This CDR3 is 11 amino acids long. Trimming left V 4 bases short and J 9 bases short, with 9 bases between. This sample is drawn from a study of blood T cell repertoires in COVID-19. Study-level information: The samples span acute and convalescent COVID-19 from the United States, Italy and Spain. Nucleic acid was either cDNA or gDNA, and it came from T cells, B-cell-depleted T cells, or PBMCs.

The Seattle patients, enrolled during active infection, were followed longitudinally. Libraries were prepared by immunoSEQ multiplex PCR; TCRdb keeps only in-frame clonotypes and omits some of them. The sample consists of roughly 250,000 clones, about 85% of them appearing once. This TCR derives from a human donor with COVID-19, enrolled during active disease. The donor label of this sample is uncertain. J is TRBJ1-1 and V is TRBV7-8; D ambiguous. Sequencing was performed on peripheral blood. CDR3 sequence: CASSSFPQAFF. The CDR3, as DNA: TGTGCCAGCAGCTCCTTTCCCCAAGCTTTCTTT.